The 11 T cell receptor beta chains below come from one sample, sequenced in a study of cytotoxic CD8 clonotypes in ibrutinib-treated CLL. Produced via immunoSEQ multiplex PCR; TCRdb's table is partial and in-frame only. Here the sample spans some 160,000 clones, 70% to 85% being singletons. The input for sequencing was PBMCs, taken after 12 months of ibrutinib treatment. The receptors derive from a human donor with chronic lymphocytic leukemia.

V is TRBV9 and J is TRBJ2-2; 7 nucleotides line up with TRBD1. J lost 1 base, V lost 0 bases, and 3 bases had no gene match. Germline CDR1 is SGDLS and CDR2 is YYNGEE. This CDR3 comprises 16 residues. CDR3 in amino acids: CASSVGRDRNTGELFF. DNA for the CDR3: TGTGCCAGCAGCGTAGGACGGGACAGGAACACCGGGGAGCTGTTTTTT.

The rearrangement uses TRBV6-1 and TRBJ2-7, with D possibly being TRBD2 (5 bases). Between the trimmed V and J ends, which lost 4 bases and 5 bases, there was a span of 24 bases. This CDR3 has 17 residues. Looked up from germline, CDR1 is MNHNS and CDR2 is SASEGT. CDR3 DNA sequence: TGTGCCAGCAGTGGTAAAAAACCCGGGCCCTGGGGAGACGAGCAGTACTTC. It yields the protein CASSGKKPGPWGDEQYF.

The CDR3 region has the DNA TGTGCCAGCGCCCAAGGGAGGTTAGCAACTAATGAAAAACTGTTTTTT. Its translation: CASAQGRLATNEKLFF. The chain recombines TRBV7-6 with TRBJ1-4; D remains unclear. This CDR3 spans 16 amino acids. V was trimmed by 8 bases and J by 0 bases, leaving 16 bases between them. Germline lookup yields CDR1 SGHVS and CDR2 FNYEAQ.

The chain links TRBV20-1 to TRBJ2-1; no reliable D call. Germline-derived CDR1 and CDR2 are DFQATT and SNEGSKA (reference sequence). The CDR3 runs to 11 residues. V lost 1 base to trimming and J lost 4 bases, with 2 bases between them. The CDR3 bases are TGCAGTGCTAGAGCTTACAATGAGCAGTTCTTC. The encoded protein is CSARAYNEQFF.

This chain joins TRBV27 and TRBJ2-2; TRBD1 matches at 7 bases. The CDR3 length is 14 residues. Germline V CDR1 and CDR2: MNHEY, SMNVEV (reference sequence). V lost 5 bases, J lost 7 bases, and 7 bases stayed unmatched. DNA for the CDR3: TGTGCCAGCAGTCAGGACAGGCGAAGCGGGGAGCTGTTTTTT. Residues: CASSQDRRSGELFF.

In its sample, this clone was seen once. The chain combines TRBV13 with TRBJ2-2; D call uncertain. This CDR3 has 14 amino acids. Per germline, CDR1 PRHDT and CDR2 FYEKMQ (reference sequence). Trimming took off 6 bases at V and 3 bases at J, with 11 bases between the two ends. The CDR3 is CASRPVKDTGELFF. CDR3 DNA sequence: TGTGCCAGCAGACCAGTAAAGGACACCGGGGAGCTGTTTTTT.

The chain's CDR3 is CASSQRFGQGAKNTEAFF. Written as DNA, the CDR3 is TGTGCCAGCAGCCAAAGATTCGGACAGGGGGCTAAGAACACTGAAGCTTTCTTT. The chain uses TRBV14 and TRBJ1-1, with TRBD1 matching 11 bases. Unmatched junction bases numbered 9, after V lost 2 bases and J lost 1 base. The CDR3 is 18 amino acids. CDR1 is SGHDN, CDR2 FVKESK, per germline.

A single count supports this clone. V and J are TRBV18 and TRBJ2-5; TRBD2 matches at 7 bases. Germline CDR1 is KGHSH and CDR2 is LQKENI. V was pared by 1 base and J by 4 bases, with 9 bases of the junction left unmatched. CDR3 length equals 16 residues. The CDR3 DNA is TGTGCCAGCTCACCACAGCATCTCGGGGGGAGAGAGACCCAGTACTTC. This translates into CASSPQHLGGRETQYF.

The chain links TRBV9 to TRBJ1-2; 10 bases are shared with TRBD1. CDR3 length: 16 amino acids. The V and J ends lost 2 bases and 6 bases, in that order; junction bases with no gene match: 10. Germline lookup yields CDR1 SGDLS and CDR2 YYNGEE. CDR3 residues: CASSVGPGTGADGYTF. CDR3 coding DNA: TGTGCCAGCAGCGTCGGTCCAGGGACAGGGGCGGATGGCTACACCTTC. Filled out from reference TRBV9 and TRBJ1-2, the complete variable domain reads DSGVTQTPKHLITATGQRVTLRCSPRSGDLSVYWYQQSLDQGLQFLIQYYNGEERAKGNILERFSAQQFPDLHSELNLSSLELGDSALYFCASSVGPGTGADGYTFGSGTRLTVV.

This rearrangement joins TRBV18 to TRBJ1-1, with D hard to call. Deletions cut 3 bases from V and 0 bases from J, with 8 bases between. CDR3 length: 14 amino acids. Germline lookup yields CDR1 KGHSH and CDR2 LQKENI. This CDR3 is CASSPAGLNTEAFF. The CDR3, as DNA: TGTGCCAGCTCACCGGCGGGGTTGAACACTGAAGCTTTCTTT.

This rearrangement joins TRBV2 to TRBJ1-5, with 11 bases that match TRBD1. Per the germline V gene, CDR1 is SNHLY and CDR2 is FYNNEI. The CDR3 runs 14 residues. V shed 5 bases, J shed 6 bases, and the junction held 3 bases outside the gene matches. CDR3: CASSSGTGGQPQHF. CDR3 DNA: TGTGCCAGCAGTTCCGGGACAGGGGGTCAGCCCCAGCATTTT.